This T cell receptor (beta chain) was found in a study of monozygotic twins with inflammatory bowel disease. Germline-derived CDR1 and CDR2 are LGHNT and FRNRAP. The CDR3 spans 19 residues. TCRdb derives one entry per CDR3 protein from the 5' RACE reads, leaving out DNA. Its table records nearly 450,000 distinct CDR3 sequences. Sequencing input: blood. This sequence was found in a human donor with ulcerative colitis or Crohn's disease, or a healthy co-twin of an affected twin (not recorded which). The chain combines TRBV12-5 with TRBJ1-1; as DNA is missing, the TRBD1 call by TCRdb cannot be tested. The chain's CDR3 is CASGLVLGSGNDGNTEAFF. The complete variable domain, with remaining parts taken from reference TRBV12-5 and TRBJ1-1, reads DARVTQTPRHKVTEMGQEVTMRCQPILGHNTVFWYRQTMMQGLELLAYFRNRAPLDDSGMPKDRFSAEMPDATLATLKIQPSEPRDSAVYFCASGLVLGSGNDGNTEAFFGQGTRLTVV.